The rows below give T cell receptor beta chains drawn from one sample of a study of a mutant IDH1 vaccine in newly diagnosed glioma. Data came from immunoSEQ multiplex PCR; TCRdb stores just in-frame clones and leaves some out. The data hold around 53,000 clones, with roughly nine tenths observed a single time. Antigen specificity for these receptors is unknown. This specimen was PBMCs, taken from a glioma patient whose treatment included an IDH1 peptide vaccine. These receptors were taken from a man over 45 with glioma. CDR3s include the opening cysteine and the closing phenylalanine or tryptophan. Fields, in order: V gene, clone size, J gene, D gene, CDR3 DNA, CDR3 protein. The D gene is left open where the match is weak. Not every row has a clone size; where given, it reads once, few, many or a size class.

V: TRBV5-1; size: -; J: TRBJ2-3; D: -; DNA: TGCGCCAGCAGCTTAAGGACAGAGAGTTCGGATACGCAGTATTTT; CDR3: CASSLRTESSDTQYF
V: TRBV5-4; size: -; J: TRBJ2-1; D: -; DNA: TGTGCCAGCAGGGAGGGACAGCGAAACAATGAGCAGTTCTTC; CDR3: CASREGQRNNEQFF
V: TRBV15; size: -; J: TRBJ2-7; D: TRBD1; DNA: TGTGCCACCAGCAGCGGACAGGGCTACGAGCAGTACTTC; CDR3: CATSSGQGYEQYF
V: TRBV5-1; size: -; J: TRBJ1-1; D: TRBD1; DNA: TGCGCCAGCAGCTTGGTGGCCACAGGGGACACTGAAGCTTTCTTT; CDR3: CASSLVATGDTEAFF
V: TRBV7-6; size: -; J: TRBJ2-3; D: -; DNA: TGTGCCAGCAGCGTAAATTTGATTAACACAGATACGCAGTATTTT; CDR3: CASSVNLINTDTQYF
V: TRBV7-9; size: once; J: TRBJ2-7; D: TRBD2; DNA: TGTGCCAGCCGAGGGGGGACTAGGACCTACGAGCAGTACTTC; CDR3: CASRGGTRTYEQYF
V: TRBV6-5; size: -; J: TRBJ2-4; D: TRBD1; DNA: TGTGCCAGCAGTTACTCGAGGGACAGTTTTAATCAGTACTTC; CDR3: CASSYSRDSFNQYF
V: TRBV9; size: -; J: TRBJ2-7; D: -; DNA: TGTGCCAGCAGCGCCCGCTTCGGGGCATCCTACGAGCAGTACTTC; CDR3: CASSARFGASYEQYF
V: TRBV7-8; size: -; J: TRBJ2-7; D: -; DNA: TGTGCCAGCAGCTTAGCGTATTCAGGGCCCTACGAGCAGTACTTC; CDR3: CASSLAYSGPYEQYF
V: TRBV5-1; size: -; J: TRBJ2-3; D: TRBD1; DNA: TGCGCCAGTTGCCGGGACAGGGGTGCCACAGATACGCAGTATTTT; CDR3: CASCRDRGATDTQYF
V: TRBV5-1; size: -; J: TRBJ2-3; D: TRBD2; DNA: TGCGCCAGCAGCTTGGTTACTAGCGGGGGGAGCACAGATACGCAGTATTTT; CDR3: CASSLVTSGGSTDTQYF
V: TRBV5-1; size: -; J: TRBJ1-3; D: -; DNA: TGCGCCAGCAGCCCCTCCGGGACCCTCTCTGGAAACACCATATATTTT; CDR3: CASSPSGTLSGNTIYF
V: TRBV13; size: -; J: TRBJ1-1; D: TRBD1; DNA: TGTGCCAGCAGCCGCAGGGGGTCACACACTGAAGCTTTCTTT; CDR3: CASSRRGSHTEAFF
V: TRBV6-5; size: -; J: TRBJ2-7; D: TRBD1; DNA: TGTGCCAGCACCGCGACAGGGGGCCGTAGCGAGCAGTACTTC; CDR3: CASTATGGRSEQYF
V: TRBV25-1; size: -; J: TRBJ2-1; D: -; DNA: TGTGCCAGCAGTGAAAATCGAAGGGGGAGCGGCAATGAGCAGTTCTTC; CDR3: CASSENRRGSGNEQFF
V: TRBV4-1; size: -; J: TRBJ2-7; D: -; DNA: TGCGCCAGCAGCACCCGGGCGGGCTACGAGCAGTACTTC; CDR3: CASSTRAGYEQYF
V: TRBV4-3; size: -; J: TRBJ2-7; D: TRBD2; DNA: TGCGCCAGCAGCCAAGATAAGGCGGGGGTCTCCTACGAGCAGTACTTC; CDR3: CASSQDKAGVSYEQYF
V: TRBV6-6; size: -; J: TRBJ2-3; D: -; DNA: TGTGCCAGCAGTTTGTCCCCGCCGGGGGATACGCAGTATTTT; CDR3: CASSLSPPGDTQYF
V: TRBV18; size: once; J: TRBJ1-5; D: -; DNA: TGTGCCAGCTCACGACAGAGCAATCAGCCCCAGCATTTT; CDR3: CASSRQSNQPQHF
V: TRBV7-2; size: -; J: TRBJ2-7; D: -; DNA: TGTGCCAGCAGCTTAACGCAGGGCAGCTCCTACGAGCAGTACTTC; CDR3: CASSLTQGSSYEQYF
V: TRBV28; size: -; J: TRBJ1-1; D: -; DNA: TGTGCCAGCAGTTTCCTCGGGGGCACTGAAGCTTTCTTT; CDR3: CASSFLGGTEAFF
V: TRBV6-5; size: -; J: TRBJ2-7; D: TRBD2; DNA: TGTGCCAGCAGTTACGGAGCGGGAGCTTACGAGCAGTACTTC; CDR3: CASSYGAGAYEQYF
V: TRBV5-5; size: -; J: TRBJ1-1; D: -; DNA: TGTGCCAGCAGCTTAACCGTTCCTTCTGAAGCTTTCTTT; CDR3: CASSLTVPSEAFF
V: TRBV11-2; size: -; J: TRBJ2-5; D: TRBD2; DNA: TGTGCCAGCAGAGGAGAGGTAGCGGGGGGGTCCCAGTACTTC; CDR3: CASRGEVAGGSQYF
V: TRBV5-1; size: -; J: TRBJ2-1; D: -; DNA: TGCGCCAGCAGCGGGGGACTTCTACCGAGCTCCTACAATGAGCAGTTCTTC; CDR3: CASSGGLLPSSYNEQFF
V: TRBV7-9; size: -; J: TRBJ2-3; D: -; DNA: TGTGCCAGCAGCCCCCAAGCCAGCACAGATACGCAGTATTTT; CDR3: CASSPQASTDTQYF
V: TRBV2; size: -; J: TRBJ2-5; D: TRBD2; DNA: TGTGCCAGCGGGGACCCTGGGACTACAGAGACCCAGTACTTC; CDR3: CASGDPGTTETQYF
V: TRBV5-8; size: -; J: TRBJ1-1; D: -; DNA: TGTGCCAGCAGCTTCACTGAGAACACTGAAGCTTTCTTT; CDR3: CASSFTENTEAFF
V: TRBV6-1; size: -; J: TRBJ1-3; D: -; DNA: TGTGCCAGCAGCGACTCCGGAAACACCATATATTTT; CDR3: CASSDSGNTIYF
V: TRBV29-1; size: -; J: TRBJ2-7; D: TRBD1; DNA: TGCAGCGTTCGTTCCGAGACAGGGGCAACCTACGAGCAGTACTTC; CDR3: CSVRSETGATYEQYF
V: TRBV28; size: -; J: TRBJ1-6; D: -; DNA: TGTGCCAGCACCAGAGAAGAGGGGTTTGATTCACCCCTCCACTTT; CDR3: CASTREEGFDSPLHF
V: TRBV7-2; size: -; J: TRBJ1-3; D: -; DNA: TGTGCCAGCAGCCAGAGGTTCCGGGGCAACACCATATATTTT; CDR3: CASSQRFRGNTIYF